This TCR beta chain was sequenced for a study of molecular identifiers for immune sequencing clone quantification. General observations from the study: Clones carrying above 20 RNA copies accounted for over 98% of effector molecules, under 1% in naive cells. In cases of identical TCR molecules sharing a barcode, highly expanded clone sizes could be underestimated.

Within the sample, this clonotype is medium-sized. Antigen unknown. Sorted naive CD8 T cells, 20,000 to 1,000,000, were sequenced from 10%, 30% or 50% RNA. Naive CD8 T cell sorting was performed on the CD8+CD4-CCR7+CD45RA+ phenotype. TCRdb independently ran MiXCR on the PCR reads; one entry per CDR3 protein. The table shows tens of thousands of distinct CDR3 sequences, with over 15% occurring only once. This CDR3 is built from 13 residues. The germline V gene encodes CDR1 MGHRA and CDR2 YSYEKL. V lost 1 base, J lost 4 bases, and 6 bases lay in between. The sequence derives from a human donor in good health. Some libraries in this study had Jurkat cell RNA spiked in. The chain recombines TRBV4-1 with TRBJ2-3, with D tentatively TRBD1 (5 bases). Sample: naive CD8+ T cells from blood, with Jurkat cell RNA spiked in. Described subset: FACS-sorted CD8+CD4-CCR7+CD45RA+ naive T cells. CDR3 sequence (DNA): TGCGCCAGCAGCCAAGTAGGGGCAGATACGCAGTATTTT. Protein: CASSQVGADTQYF.